This T cell receptor (beta chain) is from a study of neurological immune-mediated disorders. The V segment lost 1 base and the J segment 0 bases; nucleotides outside the gene matches: 3. The CDR3 is 15 amino acids. Germline V gene lookup returns CDR1 SGHRS and CDR2 YFSETQ. General study results and limits: HTLV-1-associated myelopathy had the most TCR clonal expansion, and multiple sclerosis had the least, less than healthy controls.

The cDNA came from 5'RACE with 10-nucleotide random UMIs. Over 190 million TCR-beta sequences, together covering 15-18 subjects, were produced by every individual sequencing run that was carried out. TCRdb used MiXCR to reprocess the 5' RACE reads, holding one entry per CDR3 protein. This sample carries about 18,000 distinct CDR3 sequences, approximately 12% of them seen once, and the ten largest clones take about 32%. Sorted libraries were made with approximately 1 million CD4+ or CD8+ T cells. This clonotype showed up many times. Its cognate antigen is unknown. The chain carries TRBV5-1 and TRBJ1-1; 7 bases are a match to TRBD1. This receptor was taken from a woman aged 50 to 65 in good health. The sequenced material came from CD8+ T cells from blood. CDR3 sequence: CASSLRTGVNTEAFF. CDR3 nucleotide sequence: TGCGCCAGCAGCTTGCGAACAGGGGTGAACACTGAAGCTTTCTTT.